This T cell receptor (beta chain) was identified in a study of Ad26.COV2.S vaccination and SARS-CoV-2 variants. With respect to this clone: Its antigen is not known.

Assay: immunoSEQ multiplex PCR; the TCRdb copy retains only in-frame clones and omits some. Among about 400,000 clones, 80% to 95% were seen once, and the ten largest hold 1.5% to 2%. Study outcomes and limitations: Vaccinees reportedly had broad spike-specific CD8+ and CD4+ T cell responses.

The V gene's germline CDR1 is MNHEY and CDR2 SVGEGT. Trimming pared 6 bases from V and 4 bases from J, leaving 14 bases between. CDR3 length equals 14 residues. Treatment: over 15 received Ad26.COV2.S at low or high dose, single or two shots; 5 received placebo; per-sample allocation not given. Sampling was done on day 63 after the first vaccine or placebo injection. The sequencing here drew on peripheral blood, taken in a trial of Ad26.COV2.S vaccine versus placebo. The clonotype was recovered from a person aged 18-60 years who received the Ad26.COV2.S COVID-19 vaccine or a placebo. The rearrangement links TRBV6-2 or TRBV6-3 to TRBJ2-3, with D perhaps TRBD1 or TRBD2 (5 bases each). For the CDR3, the DNA is TGTGCCAGCAGCTCCGGGGCGGCCGCAGATACGCAGTATTTT. Translating gives CASSSGAAADTQYF.